One sample yielded the 9 T cell receptor beta chains listed below, sequenced in a study of T cells expressing NK-cell markers. Following a re-call of the 5' RACE reads, TCRdb has one entry per CDR3 protein and lacks DNA. Here the sample table reports hundreds of thousands of distinct CDR3 sequences. The specimen sequenced was blood T cells: a sorted CD56 or NKG2C T cell subset, CD4+ or CD8+ T cells, or bulk PBMC T cells (not recorded which). The receptors were gathered from a woman between 18 and 70 years old in good health.

The chain has TRBV11-2 and TRBJ2-1; TCRdb's D gene call, TRBD2, goes unchecked for lack of DNA. Germline CDR1 reads SGHAT; CDR2 reads FQNNGV. The CDR3 contains 17 residues. CDR3 region: CTSSLDMSSERYNEQFF. The whole variable domain, remainder taken from reference TRBV11-2 and TRBJ2-1, is EAGVAQSPRYKIIEKRQSVAFWCNPISGHATLYWYQQILGQGPKLLIQFQNNGVVDDSQLPKDRFSAERLKGVDSTLKIQPAKLEDSAVYLCTSSLDMSSERYNEQFFGPGTRLTVL.

The CDR3 sequence: CSALGGGGEDIQYF. The chain uses TRBV20-1 and TRBJ2-4; the D gene TCRdb calls, TRBD1, cannot be checked with no DNA. CDR3 length: 14 amino acids. Germline values: CDR1 DFQATT, CDR2 SNEGSKA (reference sequence).

V and J are TRBV21-1 and TRBJ2-2; the D gene TCRdb calls, TRBD1, cannot be checked with no DNA. TRBV21-1 counts as a pseudogene. The CDR3 has 14 amino acids. The chain's CDR3 is CASSTGETTGELFF.

The chain carries TRBV7-2 and TRBJ2-3; the D call of TRBD2 rests on TCRdb alone, since no DNA is present to check it. The CDR3 spans 17 residues. Per germline, CDR1 SGHTA and CDR2 FQGNSA. CDR3 sequence: CASSVRLAIRSTDTQYF.

The chain is built from TRBV20-1 and TRBJ2-1. Germline CDR1 DFQATT, CDR2 SNEGSKA (reference sequence). This CDR3 is built from 15 residues. CDR3 residues: CSARGDAGSYNEQFF.

The J gene is TRBJ2-7, the V gene TRBV20-1; no DNA is available, so the TRBD2 call from TCRdb remains unchecked. This CDR3 contains 13 residues. Germline CDR1 reads DFQATT; CDR2 reads SNEGSKA (reference sequence). This CDR3 reads CSAPPSGEYEQYF.

J is TRBJ2-1 and V is TRBV5-6. This CDR3 comprises 14 residues. Germline CDR1 SGHDT, CDR2 YYEEEE. The CDR3 protein is CASSLARGVHEQFF.

The rearrangement uses TRBV6-1 and TRBJ2-1; TCRdb's assignment of TRBD2 cannot be checked, as there is no DNA. Germline assignment: CDR1 MNHNS and CDR2 SASEGT. This CDR3 has 16 residues. This CDR3 reads CASSLGGTSGFGEQFF.

CDR3 in amino acids: CASSVAGGQETQYF. This rearrangement joins TRBV9 to TRBJ2-5; as DNA is missing, the TRBD2 call by TCRdb cannot be tested. The CDR3 spans 14 residues. CDR1 SGDLS and CDR2 YYNGEE come from the germline V gene.